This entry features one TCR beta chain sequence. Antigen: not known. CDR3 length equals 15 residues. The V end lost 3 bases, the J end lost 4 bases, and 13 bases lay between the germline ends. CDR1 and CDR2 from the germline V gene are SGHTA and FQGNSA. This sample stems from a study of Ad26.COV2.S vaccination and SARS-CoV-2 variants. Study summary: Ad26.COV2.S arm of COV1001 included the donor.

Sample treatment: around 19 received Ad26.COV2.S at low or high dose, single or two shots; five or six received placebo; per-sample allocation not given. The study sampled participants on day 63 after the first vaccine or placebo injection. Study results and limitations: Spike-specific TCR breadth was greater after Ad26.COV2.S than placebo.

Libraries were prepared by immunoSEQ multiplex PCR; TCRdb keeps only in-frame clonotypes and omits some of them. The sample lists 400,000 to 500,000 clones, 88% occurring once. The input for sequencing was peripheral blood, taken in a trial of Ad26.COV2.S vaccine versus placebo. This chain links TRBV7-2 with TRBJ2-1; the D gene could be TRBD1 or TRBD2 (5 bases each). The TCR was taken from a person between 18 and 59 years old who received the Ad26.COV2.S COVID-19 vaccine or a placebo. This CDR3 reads CASSLGVGDYNEQFF. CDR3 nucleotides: TGTGCCAGCAGCTTGGGGGTTGGGGATTACAATGAGCAGTTCTTC.